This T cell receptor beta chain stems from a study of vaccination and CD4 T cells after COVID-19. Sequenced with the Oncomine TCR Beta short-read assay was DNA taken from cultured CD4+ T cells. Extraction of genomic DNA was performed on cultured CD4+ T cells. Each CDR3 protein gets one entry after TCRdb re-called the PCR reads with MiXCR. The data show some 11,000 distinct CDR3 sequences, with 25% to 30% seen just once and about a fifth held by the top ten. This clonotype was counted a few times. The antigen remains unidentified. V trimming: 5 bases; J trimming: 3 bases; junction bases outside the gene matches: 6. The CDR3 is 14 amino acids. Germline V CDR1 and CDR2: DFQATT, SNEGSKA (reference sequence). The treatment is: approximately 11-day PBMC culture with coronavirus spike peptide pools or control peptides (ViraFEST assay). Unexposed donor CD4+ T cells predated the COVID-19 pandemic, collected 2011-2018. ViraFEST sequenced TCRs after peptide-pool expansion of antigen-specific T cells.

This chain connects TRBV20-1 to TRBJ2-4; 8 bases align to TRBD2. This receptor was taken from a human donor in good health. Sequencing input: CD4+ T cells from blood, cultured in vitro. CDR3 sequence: CSAPSGTSKNIQYF. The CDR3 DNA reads TGCAGTGCTCCCTCCGGGACTAGCAAAAACATTCAGTACTTC.